This note documents a single T cell receptor (beta chain) sequence. This CDR3 has 16 amino acids. Trimming removed 6 bases from V and 0 bases from J, with 16 bases in between. CDR1 LNHDA and CDR2 SQIVND come from the germline V gene (reference sequence). The source of the sample is a study of T cell changes during pregnancy in multiple sclerosis. Method: immunoSEQ multiplex PCR; TCRdb's copy keeps in-frame clones and lacks some. The table lists 35,000 to 50,000 clones, about 87% of them singletons, with 1% to 1.5% in the top ten. J is TRBJ2-3 and V is TRBV19; perhaps TRBD1 as D (6 bases). Sample: CD4+ T cells from peripheral blood mononuclear cells, taken in the second trimester of pregnancy. The sequence came from a female donor with multiple sclerosis, enrolled in a pregnancy study. CDR3 DNA sequence: TGTGCCAGTAGCCTCCTACTAACAGGGAGCACAGATACGCAGTATTTT. It yields the protein CASSLLLTGSTDTQYF.